Given below is one T cell receptor (beta chain) in context. This specimen comes from a study of shared T cell receptors in the human thymus. Repertoires were generated with immunoSEQ multiplex PCR, while TCRdb's copy carries only in-frame clones and drops some. The repertoire has 720,000 or so clones, around 85% of them found once; the top ten carry 0.0095% to 0.013%. Another study also made use of these data, one on human thymus T cells. As that study records: Obtained as resections during corrective heart surgery, the thymus tissue was then studied.

The clonotype comes from a girl less than two years old with a congenital heart defect. Material for sequencing was thymocytes.

The CDR3 DNA follows: TGTGCCAGCAGCGCGGACAGGGGAGAGGAGGGGCAAGAGACCCAGTACTTC. It yields the protein CASSADRGEEGQETQYF. The V gene is TRBV7-9, the J gene TRBJ2-5; 9 nucleotides agree with TRBD1. Germline loops: CDR1 SEHNR, CDR2 FQNEAQ (reference sequence). The CDR3 is made up of 17 amino acids. With V trimmed by 5 bases and J by 2 bases, 12 bases remained unmatched.